A single T cell receptor beta chain is shown here with its context. As yet, its antigen is unknown. This entry is derived from a study of Ad26.COV2.S vaccination and SARS-CoV-2 variants. Noted treatment: some 20 received Ad26.COV2.S at low or high dose, single or two shots; 5 received placebo; per-sample allocation not given. Sampling took place 63 days after the first vaccine or placebo injection. Data came from immunoSEQ multiplex PCR; TCRdb stores just in-frame clones and leaves some out. The sample shows hundreds of thousands of clones, more than 75% of them seen only once. Whole-study results and caveats: Vaccinees and placebo recipients showed similar non-spike TCR breadth.

The sequence was obtained from a person between 18 and 65 years old who received the Ad26.COV2.S COVID-19 vaccine or a placebo. Sequenced material: peripheral blood, taken in a trial of Ad26.COV2.S vaccine versus placebo.

CDR3 sequence: CASSTSGELFF. CDR3 DNA sequence: TGTGCCAGCAGCACTAGCGGGGAGCTGTTTTTT. V gene TRBV6-2 or TRBV6-3 combines with J gene TRBJ2-2, with D perhaps TRBD2 (5 bases). The ends were cut back, 6 bases at V and 7 bases at J, with 6 bases in the middle. The CDR3 runs 11 residues. CDR1 is MNHEY, CDR2 SVGEGT, per germline.